The 20 T cell receptor beta chains below come from one sample, sequenced in a study of T cell repertoires in cytomegalovirus infection. In TCRdb, the reads were re-called with MiXCR into one record per CDR3 protein. The sample comprises under 150,000 distinct CDR3 sequences, 30% to 35% of which are singletons, and 41% rests with the top ten. No antigens are known for them. The input for sequencing was CD8+ T cells from cultured PBMCs, taken from culture after CMV antigen stimulation. All receptors come from a human donor in good health (CMV status not recorded). Some clones in this sample may be carry-over from other donors' samples.

The V and J genes are TRBV4-1 and TRBJ2-1; TRBD1 agrees at 10 bases. Germline lookup yields CDR1 MGHRA and CDR2 YSYEKL. With 0 bases clipped from V and 6 bases from J, the junction kept 5 bases outside the gene matches. The length of the CDR3 is 16 residues. The CDR3 DNA is TGCGCCAGCAGCCAAGATAGCGGACAGGGGGGCAATGAGCAGTTCTTC. Its translation is CASSQDSGQGGNEQFF.

This clonotype was detected only once. The V call is TRBV19, the J call TRBJ2-3; D might be TRBD2 (6 bases). CDR1 LNHDA and CDR2 SQIVND come from the germline V gene (reference sequence). With 9 bases removed from V and 6 bases from J, the gap between germline ends came to 22 bases. There are 15 residues in the CDR3. The CDR3 region is CASGGTAGKLDTQYF. In DNA form, the CDR3 reads TGTGCCAGCGGCGGGACGGCGGGAAAGTTGGATACGCAGTATTTT.

The rearrangement joins TRBV25-1 to TRBJ2-1; 7 positions agree with TRBD2. CDR3 length: 12 amino acids. V trimming: 8 bases; J trimming: 5 bases; junction bases outside the gene matches: 3. The germline CDR1 and CDR2 sequences are MGHDK and SYGVNS. CDR3 DNA: TGTGCCAGCCGGGAGGAGAACAATGAGCAGTTCTTC. Its protein product is CASREENNEQFF.

The chain recombines TRBV9 with TRBJ2-2; D not resolved. V was trimmed by 4 bases and J by 0 bases, leaving 19 bases between them. This CDR3 comprises 18 residues. Germline V CDR1 and CDR2: SGDLS, YYNGEE. The DNA of the CDR3 is TGTGCCAGCAGCTACCGGACGGACCTCAACTCGAACACCGGGGAGCTGTTTTTT. Translating gives CASSYRTDLNSNTGELFF.

This clonotype occurred a few times. The chain has TRBV23-1 and TRBJ2-2; 8 bases align to TRBD1. TRBV23-1 is filed as an ORF, its function uncertain. V was pared by 4 bases and J by 4 bases, with 14 bases of the junction left unmatched. CDR3 size: 18 residues. CDR3 coding DNA: TGCGCCAGCAGTCTCCCGGCGGCCGGACAGGGTGGCACCGGGGAGCTGTTTTTT. It codes for CASSLPAAGQGGTGELFF.

This clonotype was recorded many times. The CDR3 protein is CASSSRFDRSSYNSPLHF. CDR3 coding DNA: TGTGCCAGCAGTTCACGATTCGACAGGAGCTCCTATAATTCACCCCTCCACTTT. This rearrangement joins TRBV27 to TRBJ1-6; D is possibly TRBD1 (6 bases). V shed 4 bases and J shed 0 bases, with 16 bases lying between them. CDR1 is MNHEY, CDR2 SMNVEV, per germline (reference sequence). The CDR3 spans 18 residues.

V and J are TRBV5-6 and TRBJ2-5; maybe TRBD1 (5 bases). CDR1 and CDR2 from the germline V gene are SGHDT and YYEEEE. The CDR3 totals 15 residues. Trimming took 4 bases from V and 2 from J, leaving 15 bases between them. In DNA, the CDR3 is TGTGCCAGCAGCGAACCTAAGGGGTTTCAAGAGACCCAGTACTTC. Its protein is CASSEPKGFQETQYF.

This clonotype was found a few times. Here the CDR3 reads CASSGFSLRRVFGNTIYF. CDR3 DNA: TGTGCCAGCAGTGGGTTTTCTCTTCGACGAGTATTTGGAAACACCATATATTTT. The chain uses TRBV6-1 and TRBJ1-3, with D uncertain. Germline-derived CDR1 and CDR2 are MNHNS and SASEGT. The CDR3 is made up of 18 amino acids. V lost 4 bases, J lost 3 bases, and 22 bases lay in between.

This clonotype has only a few counts. V gene TRBV6-2 or TRBV6-3 combines with J gene TRBJ2-1; 7 nucleotides agree with TRBD2. Germline values: CDR1 MNHEY, CDR2 SVGEGT. CDR3 size: 14 residues. Trimming removed 3 bases from V and 3 bases from J; junction bases left unmatched: 2. CDR3 sequence (DNA): TGTGCCAGCAGTTATGGGGGGGTCTACAATGAGCAGTTCTTC. Residues: CASSYGGVYNEQFF.

This clonotype was seen more than once but under ten times. The V and J genes are TRBV12-3 or TRBV12-4 and TRBJ2-3; a weak D match, TRBD1 (6 bases). With 6 bases removed from V and 2 bases from J, the gap between germline ends came to 12 bases. This CDR3 spans 14 amino acids. CDR3 DNA: TGTGCCAGCAGATCTCAGGGGTTCACAGATACGCAGTATTTT. Amino acids: CASRSQGFTDTQYF.

The J gene is TRBJ1-5, the V gene TRBV7-8, with TRBD1 matching over 8 bases. The CDR3 covers 16 residues. Losses at the gene ends were 4 bases for V and 0 bases for J; bases not matched to a gene: 5. Per germline, CDR1 SGHVS and CDR2 FQNEAQ. CDR3: CASSSAGGISNQPQHF. CDR3 sequence (DNA): TGTGCCAGCAGCTCTGCAGGGGGCATTAGCAATCAGCCCCAGCATTTT.

This chain uses TRBV10-3 with TRBJ2-2, with D perhaps matching TRBD1 (6 bases). Germline V lookup: CDR1 ENHRY, CDR2 SYGVKD. The CDR3 totals 14 residues. Trimming took off 9 bases at V and 3 bases at J, with 14 bases between the two ends. Here the CDR3 DNA reads TGTGCCATTAGGTTGGACAGTTACACCGGGGAGCTGTTTTTT. Encoded protein: CAIRLDSYTGELFF.

The genes are TRBV19 and TRBJ2-7; the match to TRBD1 covers 7 bases. Unmatched junction bases numbered 5, after V lost 6 bases and J lost 3 bases. Germline CDR1 reads LNHDA; CDR2 reads SQIVND (reference sequence). The CDR3 contains 13 residues. CDR3 sequence (DNA): TGTGCCAGTAGCGAATGGGACAGCTACGAGCAGTACTTC. Amino acid sequence: CASSEWDSYEQYF.

Regarding this clonotype: One end of the junction does not line up with germline, which may come from a read error. The rearrangement links TRBV7-7 to TRBJ2-5, with a possible D match to TRBD1 (6 bases). CDR3 length equals 13 residues. Germline V gene lookup returns CDR1 SSHAT and CDR2 FNYEAQ (reference sequence). This CDR3 reads CASSQGGQETQYF. The CDR3, as DNA: TGTGCTAGCAGCCAAGGGGGCCAAGAGACCCAGTACTTC.

The chain is built from TRBV4-2 and TRBJ1-6; D unclear. Germline V gives CDR1 LGHNA, CDR2 YNFKEQ. Trimming cost V 2 bases and J 4 bases, with 21 bases left between them. The CDR3 runs to 19 residues. The CDR3 DNA sequence: TGTGCCAGCAGCCAAAAGTATACGGCGACCTCGTATTATAATTCACCCCTCCACTTT. Its protein is CASSQKYTATSYYNSPLHF.

The chain employs TRBV25-1 and TRBJ2-2, with 9 bases lining up with TRBD1. Germline CDR1 is MGHDK and CDR2 is SYGVNS. CDR3 length: 15 amino acids. V lost 4 bases and J lost 0; bases outside the gene matches: 0. In DNA, the CDR3 is TGTGCCAGCAGTGGGGACAGGGCGAACACCGGGGAGCTGTTTTTT. This gives the protein CASSGDRANTGELFF.

This clonotype was seen a single time. This chain links TRBV6-5 with TRBJ1-6, with D unclear. The CDR3 length is 17 residues. The ends were cut back, 10 bases at V and 6 bases at J, with 25 bases in the middle. CDR1 MNHEY and CDR2 SVGAGI come from the germline V gene. CDR3 DNA sequence: TGTGCCACCAGCCTCCGGACCGCGACGTCGGTTAATTCACCCCTCCACTTT. Translation gives CATSLRTATSVNSPLHF.

There are many counts of this clonotype. DNA of the CDR3: TGTGCCAGCAGCCCCCGAAGTAAGGGGGCGGCCGGGGAGCTGTTTTTT. As protein: CASSPRSKGAAGELFF. This chain links TRBV9 with TRBJ2-2, with TRBD1 matching 7 bases. The CDR3 sequence is 16 residues long. Germline lookup yields CDR1 SGDLS and CDR2 YYNGEE. V lost 4 bases and J lost 6; bases outside the gene matches: 12.

This chain connects TRBV19 to TRBJ1-1; TRBD1 matches 7 bases. CDR3 length equals 12 residues. V lost 7 bases and J lost 6; bases outside the gene matches: 5. Germline assignment: CDR1 LNHDA and CDR2 SQIVND (reference sequence). The CDR3 DNA reads as TGTGCCAGTATCATCCAGGGGGCTGAAGCTTTCTTT. Translating it yields CASIIQGAEAFF.

Ten or more counts support this clonotype. The chain has TRBV4-2 and TRBJ1-4; no clear D gene. CDR3 length equals 13 residues. V was pared by 6 bases and J by 4 bases, with 9 bases between. Germline CDR1 is LGHNA and CDR2 is YNFKEQ. The CDR3 bases are TGTGCCAGCAGGACACACCTTAATGAAAAACTGTTTTTT. As protein: CASRTHLNEKLFF.